A single sample gave rise to the 3 T cell receptor beta chains below, sequenced in a study of OX40 agonist ivuxolimab in advanced cancers. Method: immunoSEQ multiplex PCR; TCRdb's copy keeps in-frame clones and lacks some. The sample lists approximately 77,000 clones, about 90% occurring once. The material was CD4+ or CD8+ T cells sorted from blood, obtained in a trial of the OX40 agonist ivuxolimab. Source of these receptors: an adult with an advanced solid tumor such as melanoma, head and neck, liver or kidney cancer.

The rearrangement links TRBV27 to TRBJ1-1; D is uncertain. Trimming stripped 0 bases from V and 4 bases from J, with 9 bases between. The germline V gene encodes CDR1 MNHEY and CDR2 SMNVEV (reference sequence). The CDR3 loop spans 14 amino acids. The CDR3 protein is CASSLSLRSTEAFF. The CDR3 coding sequence is TGTGCCAGCAGTTTATCGTTGCGATCCACTGAAGCTTTCTTT.

The gene calls are TRBV28 and TRBJ2-7, with D hard to call. The germline CDR1 and CDR2 sequences are MDHEN and SYDVKM. This CDR3 region has 14 residues. The V and J ends lost 4 bases and 3 bases respectively, with 13 bases between them. The CDR3 region is CASSYWESNYEQYF. The DNA for the CDR3 is TGTGCCAGCAGTTATTGGGAATCCAACTACGAGCAGTACTTC.

This chain uses TRBV13 with TRBJ1-1; no clear D. Trimming left V 2 bases short and J 1 base short, with 8 bases between. There are 14 residues in the CDR3. Germline V gives CDR1 PRHDT, CDR2 FYEKMQ (reference sequence). The CDR3: CASSLIGENTEAFF. The CDR3 DNA is TGTGCCAGCAGCTTAATCGGGGAGAACACTGAAGCTTTCTTT.